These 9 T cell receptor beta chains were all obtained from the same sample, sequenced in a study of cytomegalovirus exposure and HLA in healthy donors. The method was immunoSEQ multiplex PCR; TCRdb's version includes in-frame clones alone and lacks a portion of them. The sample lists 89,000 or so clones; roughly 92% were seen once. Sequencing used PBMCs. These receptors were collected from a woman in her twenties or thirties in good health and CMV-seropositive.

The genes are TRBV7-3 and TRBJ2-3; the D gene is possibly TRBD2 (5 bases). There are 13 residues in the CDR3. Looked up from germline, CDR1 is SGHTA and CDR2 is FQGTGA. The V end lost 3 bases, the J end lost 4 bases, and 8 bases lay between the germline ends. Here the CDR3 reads CASSFRGSDTQYF. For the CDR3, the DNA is TGTGCCAGCAGCTTCAGAGGGTCAGATACGCAGTATTTT.

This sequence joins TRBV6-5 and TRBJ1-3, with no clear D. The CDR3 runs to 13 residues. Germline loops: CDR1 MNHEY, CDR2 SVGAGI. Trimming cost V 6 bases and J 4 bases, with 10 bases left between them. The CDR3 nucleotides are TGTGCCAGCAGATTCCGTATAGGAAACACCATATATTTT. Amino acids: CASRFRIGNTIYF.

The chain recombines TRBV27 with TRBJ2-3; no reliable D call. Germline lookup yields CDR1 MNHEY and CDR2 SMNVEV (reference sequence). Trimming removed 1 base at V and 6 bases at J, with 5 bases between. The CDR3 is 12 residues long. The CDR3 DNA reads TGTGCCAGCAGTTTATTCCCTGATACGCAGTATTTT. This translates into CASSLFPDTQYF.

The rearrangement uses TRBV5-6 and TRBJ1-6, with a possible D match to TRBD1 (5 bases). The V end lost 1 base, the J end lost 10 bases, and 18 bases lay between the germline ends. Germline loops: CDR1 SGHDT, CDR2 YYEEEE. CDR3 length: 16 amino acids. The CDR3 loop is CASSLIGPGGDSPLHF. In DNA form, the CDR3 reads TGTGCCAGCAGCTTGATTGGGCCCGGGGGAGACTCACCCCTCCACTTT.

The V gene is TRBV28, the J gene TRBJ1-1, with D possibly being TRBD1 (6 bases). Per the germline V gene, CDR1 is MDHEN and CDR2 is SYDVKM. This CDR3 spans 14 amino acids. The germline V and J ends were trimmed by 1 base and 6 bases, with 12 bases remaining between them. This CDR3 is CASSLYTGRPEAFF. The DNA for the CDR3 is TGTGCCAGCAGTTTATATACAGGGCGGCCTGAAGCTTTCTTT.

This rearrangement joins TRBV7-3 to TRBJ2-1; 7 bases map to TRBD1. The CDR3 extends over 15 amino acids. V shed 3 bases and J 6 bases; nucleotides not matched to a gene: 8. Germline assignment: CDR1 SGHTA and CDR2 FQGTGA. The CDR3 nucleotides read TGTGCCAGCAGCTTGGACAGGTTTCCCGTCAATGAGCAGTTCTTC. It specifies CASSLDRFPVNEQFF.

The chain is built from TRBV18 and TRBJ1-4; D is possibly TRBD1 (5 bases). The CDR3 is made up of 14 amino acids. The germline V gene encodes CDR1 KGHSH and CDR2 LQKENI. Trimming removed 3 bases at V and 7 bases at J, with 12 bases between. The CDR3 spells CASSPGQGGEKLFF. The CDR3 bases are TGTGCCAGCTCACCTGGCCAGGGCGGTGAAAAACTGTTTTTT.

This chain's CDR3 is CSAPAGEWYNEQFF. The CDR3 coding sequence is TGCAGCGCCCCAGCGGGAGAATGGTACAATGAGCAGTTCTTC. The chain recombines TRBV29-1 with TRBJ2-1; 8 positions agree with TRBD2. V shed 7 bases, J shed 4 bases, and the junction held 9 bases outside the gene matches. Germline CDR1 reads SQVTM; CDR2 reads ANQGSEA. CDR3 length equals 14 residues.

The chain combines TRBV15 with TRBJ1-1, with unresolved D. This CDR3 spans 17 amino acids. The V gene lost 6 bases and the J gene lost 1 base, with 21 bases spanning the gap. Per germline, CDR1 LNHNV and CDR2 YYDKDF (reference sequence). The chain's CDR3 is CATRREQALNPNTEAFF. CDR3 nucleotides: TGTGCCACCAGACGGGAGCAGGCACTTAATCCGAACACTGAAGCTTTCTTT.